The 2 T cell receptor beta chains below were found in one sample sequenced in a study of CD8 T cells in ankylosing spondylitis. MiXCR, applied by TCRdb to the 5' RACE reads, yields one record per CDR3 protein. This sample has some 54,000 distinct CDR3 sequences, with about 7% found just once. The sample comprised blood, either unsorted or a sorted T cell fraction (not recorded which). The receptors here all came from a female donor with ankylosing spondylitis or in good health (not recorded which).

This clonotype was seen at least ten times. This rearrangement joins TRBV5-1 to TRBJ1-6; 10 nucleotides align to TRBD1. V shed 4 bases, J shed 3 bases, and the junction held 4 bases outside the gene matches. Germline assignment: CDR1 SGHRS and CDR2 YFSETQ. The CDR3 has 16 residues. The CDR3 DNA sequence: TGCGCCAGCAGCACCGGACAGGGGGACTATAATTCACCCCTCCACTTT. Protein sequence: CASSTGQGDYNSPLHF.

Ten or more counts support this clonotype. The chain couples TRBV4-3 to TRBJ1-1; TRBD1 matches at 8 bases. Germline CDR1 is LGHNA and CDR2 is YSLEER. The CDR3 length is 16 residues. J was trimmed by 0 bases and V by 5 bases; bases with no gene match: 8. CDR3 sequence: CASSYDRGSMNTEAFF. CDR3 nucleotides: TGCGCCAGCAGCTACGACAGGGGCTCAATGAACACTGAAGCTTTCTTT.